The present TCR beta chain was sequenced within a study of blood T cell repertoires in COVID-19. The overall study: From T cells, B-cell-depleted T cells, or PBMCs came the material, which was cDNA or gDNA.

CDR3 length: 16 amino acids. The germline V gene encodes CDR1 LNHDA and CDR2 SQIVND (reference sequence). V lost 4 bases and J lost 5; bases outside the gene matches: 6. Source study methods: Cell counts per sample came from amplifying reference gene primers. The method was immunoSEQ multiplex PCR; TCRdb's version includes in-frame clones alone and lacks a portion of them. V, J and clone size reflect that table, while D and trimming were determined from the DNA. The sample contains approximately 180,000 clones, around 85% of which appear only once. Only a few counts were recorded for this clone. The sequenced material came from peripheral blood. This sequence was found in a human donor with active or convalescent COVID-19. The donor label of this sample is uncertain. The chain has TRBV19 and TRBJ2-2, with 11 bases aligning to TRBD2. The CDR3 region is CASSSAGTSGTGELFF. In DNA form, the CDR3 reads TGTGCCAGTAGTAGCGCGGGGACTAGCGGAACCGGGGAGCTGTTTTTT.